The present T cell receptor beta chain was sequenced within a study of relationships among human T cell subsets. General study results and limits: Bead-based sorting did not rule out CD4+CD8+ double-positive cells.

Germline V lookup: CDR1 SGHAT, CDR2 FQNNGV. The V end was cut by 0 bases, the J end by 4 bases, with 9 bases between. The CDR3 spans 14 residues. Memory T cells were selected with anti-CD45RO beads from the CD45RA-negative fraction. TCR alpha and beta CDR3s were amplified from mRNA by semiquantitative ARM-PCR. Exponential amplification used communal superprimers after tagged nested gene-specific primers in ARM-PCR. TCRdb fed the multiplex PCR reads into MiXCR, producing one record per CDR3 protein. Here the sample spans over 8,000 distinct CDR3 sequences, around 59% being singletons. As regards this clonotype: Its antigen is as yet unknown.

The sequence derives from a man aged 35 to 55 in good health. Sequenced sample: memory T cells sorted from blood. The chain is built from TRBV11-2 and TRBJ2-5; a weak D match, TRBD2 (7 bases). CDR3 loop: CASSLDGGRETQYF. The CDR3 DNA reads TGTGCCAGCAGCTTAGACGGGGGGCGAGAGACCCAGTACTTC.